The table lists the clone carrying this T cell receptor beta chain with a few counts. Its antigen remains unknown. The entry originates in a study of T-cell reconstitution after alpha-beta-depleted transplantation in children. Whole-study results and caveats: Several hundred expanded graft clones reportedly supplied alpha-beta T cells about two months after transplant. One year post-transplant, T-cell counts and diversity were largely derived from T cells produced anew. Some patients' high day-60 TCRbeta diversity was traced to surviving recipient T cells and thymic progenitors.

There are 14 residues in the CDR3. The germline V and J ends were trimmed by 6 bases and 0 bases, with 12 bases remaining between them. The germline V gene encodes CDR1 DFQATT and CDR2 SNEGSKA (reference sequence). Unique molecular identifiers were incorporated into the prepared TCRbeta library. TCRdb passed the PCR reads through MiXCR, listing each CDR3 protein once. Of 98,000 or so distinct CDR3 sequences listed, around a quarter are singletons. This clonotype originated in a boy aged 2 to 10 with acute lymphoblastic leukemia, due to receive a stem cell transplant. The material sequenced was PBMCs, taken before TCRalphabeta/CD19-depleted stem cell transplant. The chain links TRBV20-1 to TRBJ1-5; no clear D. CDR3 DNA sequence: TGCAGTGCGTCGGCCGCTTATAGCAATCAGCCCCAGCATTTT. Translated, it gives CSASAAYSNQPQHF.